The following is a T cell receptor (beta chain) sequence with its context. As yet, its antigen is unknown. A much larger clone lies a single base off, so this may be a read error. This sample is drawn from a study of blood T cells in healthy people across ages. General study points: More naive CD4+ cells and higher diversity were found in long-lived than in aged donors.

Primers used in a second PCR of about 7 to 11 cycles were a sample-barcoded 5' primer and a J-beta primer mix. MiXCR, applied by TCRdb to the 5' RACE reads, yields one record per CDR3 protein. The sample has 1.4 million to 1.5 million distinct CDR3 sequences; approximately 42% are singletons. Source material: blood. The sequence came from a woman aged 18-35 years in good health.

The CDR3 protein is CASTLRASGALADTQYF. The CDR3 DNA is TGTGCCAGCACCCTGCGGGCTAGCGGGGCTCTCGCAGATACGCAGTATTTT. The chain carries TRBV5-5 and TRBJ2-3; 9 positions agree with TRBD2. The germline V gene has CDR1 SGHKS and CDR2 YYEKEE (reference sequence). J was trimmed by 4 bases and V by 6 bases; bases with no gene match: 15. The CDR3 has 17 amino acids.